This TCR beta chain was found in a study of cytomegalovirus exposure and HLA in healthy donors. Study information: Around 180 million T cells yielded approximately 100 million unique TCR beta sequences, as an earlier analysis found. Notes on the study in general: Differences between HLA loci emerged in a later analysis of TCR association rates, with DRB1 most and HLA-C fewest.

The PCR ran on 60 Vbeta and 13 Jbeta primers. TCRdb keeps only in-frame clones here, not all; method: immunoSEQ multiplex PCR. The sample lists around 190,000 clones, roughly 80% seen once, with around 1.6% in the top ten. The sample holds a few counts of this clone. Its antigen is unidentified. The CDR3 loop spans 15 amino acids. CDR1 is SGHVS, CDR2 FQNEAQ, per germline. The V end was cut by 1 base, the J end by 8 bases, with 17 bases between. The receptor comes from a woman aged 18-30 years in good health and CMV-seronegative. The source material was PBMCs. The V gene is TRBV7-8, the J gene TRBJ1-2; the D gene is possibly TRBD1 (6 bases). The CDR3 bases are TGTGCCAGCAGCTTAGAGTTTTTGGGGGCTCAAGGCTACACCTTC. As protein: CASSLEFLGAQGYTF.